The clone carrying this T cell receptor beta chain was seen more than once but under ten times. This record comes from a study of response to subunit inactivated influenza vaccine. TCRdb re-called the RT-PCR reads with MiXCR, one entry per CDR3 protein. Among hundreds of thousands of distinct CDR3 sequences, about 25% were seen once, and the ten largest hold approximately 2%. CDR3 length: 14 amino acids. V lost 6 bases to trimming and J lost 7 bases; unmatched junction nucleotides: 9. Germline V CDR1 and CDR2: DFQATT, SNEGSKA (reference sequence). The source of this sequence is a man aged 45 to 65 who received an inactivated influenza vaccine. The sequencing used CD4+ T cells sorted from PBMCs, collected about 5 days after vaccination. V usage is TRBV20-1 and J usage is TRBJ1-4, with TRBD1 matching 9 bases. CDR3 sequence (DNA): TGCAGTGCCAAACACAGGGGGCTGGGTGAAAAACTGTTTTTT. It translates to CSAKHRGLGEKLFF.